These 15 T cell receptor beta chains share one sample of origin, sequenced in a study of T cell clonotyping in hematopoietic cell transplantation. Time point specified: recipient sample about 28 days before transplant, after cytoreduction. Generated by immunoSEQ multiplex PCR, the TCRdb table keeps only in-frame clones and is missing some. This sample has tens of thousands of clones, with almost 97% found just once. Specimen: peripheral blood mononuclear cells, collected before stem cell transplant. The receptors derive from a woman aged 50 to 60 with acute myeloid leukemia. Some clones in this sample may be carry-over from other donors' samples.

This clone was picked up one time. This CDR3 is CASSLTSGGSDTQYF. The CDR3 DNA reads as TGCGCCAGCAGCTTGACTAGCGGGGGGTCAGATACGCAGTATTTT. The V gene is TRBV5-1, the J gene TRBJ2-3; 12 bases align to TRBD2. The CDR3 is made up of 15 amino acids. V shed 1 base, J shed 4 bases, and the junction held 1 base outside the gene matches. Germline CDR1 reads SGHRS; CDR2 reads YFSETQ. Together with reference TRBV5-1 and TRBJ2-3, the CDR3 gives the full variable domain: KAGVTQTPRYLIKTRGQQVTLSCSPISGHRSVSWYQQTPGQGLQFLFEYFSETQRNKGNFPGRFSGRQFSNSRSEMNVSTLELGDSALYLCASSLTSGGSDTQYFGPGTRLTVL.

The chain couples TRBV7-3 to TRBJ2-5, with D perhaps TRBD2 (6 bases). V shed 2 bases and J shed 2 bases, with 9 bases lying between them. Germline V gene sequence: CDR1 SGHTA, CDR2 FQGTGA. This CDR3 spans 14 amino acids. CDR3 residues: CASSLGGSQETQYF. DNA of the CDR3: TGTGCCAGCAGCTTAGGGGGGTCGCAAGAGACCCAGTACTTC.

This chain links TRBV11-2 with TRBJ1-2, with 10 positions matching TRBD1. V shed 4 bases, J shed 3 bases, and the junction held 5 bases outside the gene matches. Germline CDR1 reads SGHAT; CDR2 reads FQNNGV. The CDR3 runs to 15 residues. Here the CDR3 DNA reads TGTGCCAGCAGCTCCCCAGGGACAGGGGACTATGGCTACACCTTC. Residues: CASSSPGTGDYGYTF. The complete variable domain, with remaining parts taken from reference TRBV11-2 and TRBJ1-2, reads EAGVAQSPRYKIIEKRQSVAFWCNPISGHATLYWYQQILGQGPKLLIQFQNNGVVDDSQLPKDRFSAERLKGVDSTLKIQPAKLEDSAVYLCASSSPGTGDYGYTFGSGTRLTVV.

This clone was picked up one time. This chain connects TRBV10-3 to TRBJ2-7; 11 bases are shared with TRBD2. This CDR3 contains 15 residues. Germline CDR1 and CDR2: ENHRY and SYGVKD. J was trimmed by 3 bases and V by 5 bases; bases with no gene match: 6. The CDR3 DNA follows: TGTGCCATCAGTTCACTAGCGGGAGATCTCTACGAGCAGTACTTC. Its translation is CAISSLAGDLYEQYF.

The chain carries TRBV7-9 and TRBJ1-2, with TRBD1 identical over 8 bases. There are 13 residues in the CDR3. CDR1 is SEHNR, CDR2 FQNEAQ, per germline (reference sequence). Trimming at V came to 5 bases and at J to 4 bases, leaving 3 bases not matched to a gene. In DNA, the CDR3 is TGTGCCAGCAGCCAGGGACAGGCCTATGGCTACACCTTC. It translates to CASSQGQAYGYTF.

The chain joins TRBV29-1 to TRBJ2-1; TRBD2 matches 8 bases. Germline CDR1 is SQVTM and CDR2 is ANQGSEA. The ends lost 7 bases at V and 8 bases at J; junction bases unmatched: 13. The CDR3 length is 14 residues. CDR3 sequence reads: CSGLSGGAWDEQFF. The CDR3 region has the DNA TGCAGCGGGTTGAGCGGGGGTGCTTGGGATGAGCAGTTCTTC.

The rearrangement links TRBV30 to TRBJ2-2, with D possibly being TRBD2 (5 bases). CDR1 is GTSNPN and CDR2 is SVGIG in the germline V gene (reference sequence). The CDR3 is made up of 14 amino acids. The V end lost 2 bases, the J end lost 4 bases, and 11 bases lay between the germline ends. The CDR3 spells CAWSSRTRTGELFF. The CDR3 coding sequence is TGTGCCTGGAGTAGCAGGACTCGCACCGGGGAGCTGTTTTTT.

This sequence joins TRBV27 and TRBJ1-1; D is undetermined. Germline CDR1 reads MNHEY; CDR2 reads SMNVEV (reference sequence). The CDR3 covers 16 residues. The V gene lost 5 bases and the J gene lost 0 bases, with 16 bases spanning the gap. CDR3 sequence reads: CASSKLLTVMNTEAFF. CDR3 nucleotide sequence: TGTGCCAGCAGTAAACTGCTGACGGTCATGAACACTGAAGCTTTCTTT.

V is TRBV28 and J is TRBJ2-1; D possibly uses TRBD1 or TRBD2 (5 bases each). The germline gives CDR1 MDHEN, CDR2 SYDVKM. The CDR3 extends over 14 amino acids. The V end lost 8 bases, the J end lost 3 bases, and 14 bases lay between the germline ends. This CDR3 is CASYEGQDYNEQFF. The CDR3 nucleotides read TGTGCCAGCTACGAGGGGCAGGACTACAATGAGCAGTTCTTC.

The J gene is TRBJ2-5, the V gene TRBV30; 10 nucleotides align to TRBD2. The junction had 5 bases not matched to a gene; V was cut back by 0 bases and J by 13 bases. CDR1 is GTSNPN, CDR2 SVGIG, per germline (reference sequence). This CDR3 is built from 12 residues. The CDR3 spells CAWSVLAGGRYF. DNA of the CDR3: TGTGCCTGGAGTGTATTAGCGGGGGGTCGGTACTTC.

The CDR3 bases are TGTGCCAGCAGCCATGCGGGGAGGGGCAACTACGAGCAGTACTTC. It yields the protein CASSHAGRGNYEQYF. The chain is built from TRBV4-2 and TRBJ2-7, with 7 positions matching TRBD2. Germline lookup yields CDR1 LGHNA and CDR2 YNFKEQ. The CDR3 has 15 amino acids. V lost 3 bases, J lost 3 bases, and 8 bases stayed unmatched.

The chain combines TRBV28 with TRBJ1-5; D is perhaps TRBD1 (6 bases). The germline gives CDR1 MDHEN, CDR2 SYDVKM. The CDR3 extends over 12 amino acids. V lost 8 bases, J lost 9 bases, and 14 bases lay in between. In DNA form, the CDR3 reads TGTGCCAGCCTTGGGGGGCTCTCGCCCCAGCATTTT. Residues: CASLGGLSPQHF.

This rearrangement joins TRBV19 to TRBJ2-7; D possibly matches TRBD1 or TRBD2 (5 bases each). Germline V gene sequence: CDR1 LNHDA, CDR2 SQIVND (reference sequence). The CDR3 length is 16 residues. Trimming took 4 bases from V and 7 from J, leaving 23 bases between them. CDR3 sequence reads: CASSRGTPRAPEEQYF. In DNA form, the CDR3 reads TGTGCCAGTAGTAGAGGGACCCCAAGGGCTCCGGAGGAGCAGTACTTC.

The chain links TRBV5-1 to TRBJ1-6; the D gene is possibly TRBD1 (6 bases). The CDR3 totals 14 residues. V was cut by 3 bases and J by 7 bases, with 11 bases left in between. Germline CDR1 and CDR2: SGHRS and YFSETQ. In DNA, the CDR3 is TGCGCCAGCAGCTGGGACACTAACAATTCACCCCTCCACTTT. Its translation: CASSWDTNNSPLHF.

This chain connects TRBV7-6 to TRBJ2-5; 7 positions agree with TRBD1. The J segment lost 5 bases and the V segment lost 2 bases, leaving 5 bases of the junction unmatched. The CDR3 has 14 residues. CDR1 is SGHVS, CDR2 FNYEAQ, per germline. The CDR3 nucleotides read TGTGCCAGCAGCTTATCAACAGGGGTGGAGACCCAGTACTTC. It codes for CASSLSTGVETQYF. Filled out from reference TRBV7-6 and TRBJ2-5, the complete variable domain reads GAGVSQSPRYKVTKRGQDVALRCDPISGHVSLYWYRQALGQGPEFLTYFNYEAQQDKSGLPNDRFSAERPEGSISTLTIQRTEQRDSAMYRCASSLSTGVETQYFGPGTRLLVL.